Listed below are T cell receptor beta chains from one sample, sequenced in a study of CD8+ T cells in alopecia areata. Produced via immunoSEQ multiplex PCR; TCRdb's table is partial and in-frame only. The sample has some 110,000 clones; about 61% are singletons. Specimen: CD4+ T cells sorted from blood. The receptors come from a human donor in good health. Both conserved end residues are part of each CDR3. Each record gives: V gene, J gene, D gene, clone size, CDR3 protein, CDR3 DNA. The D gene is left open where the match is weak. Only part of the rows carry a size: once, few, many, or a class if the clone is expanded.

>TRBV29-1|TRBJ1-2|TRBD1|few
CSVGQGPYGYTF
TGCAGCGTTGGACAGGGGCCCTATGGCTACACCTTC
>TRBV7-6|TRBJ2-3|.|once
CASSDRGSTDTQYF
TGTGCCAGCAGCGACCGCGGTAGCACAGATACGCAGTATTTT
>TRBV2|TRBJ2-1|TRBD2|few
CASSDQRTSGGHEQFF
TGTGCCAGCAGTGATCAAAGGACTAGCGGGGGCCATGAGCAGTTCTTC
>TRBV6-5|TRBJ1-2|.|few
CASSYSRQRFNYGYTF
TGTGCCAGCAGTTACTCAAGACAGCGCTTTAACTATGGCTACACCTTC
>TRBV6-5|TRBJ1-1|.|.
CASSYPDGEAFF
TGTGCCAGCAGTTACCCAGATGGGGAAGCTTTCTTT
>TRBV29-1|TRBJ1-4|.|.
CSASRGSRAQEKLFF
TGCAGCGCGAGCCGAGGATCCCGCGCGCAGGAAAAACTGTTTTTT
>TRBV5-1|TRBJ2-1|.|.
CASSLGGGPEEQFF
TGCGCCAGCAGTTTGGGTGGAGGCCCGGAGGAGCAGTTCTTC
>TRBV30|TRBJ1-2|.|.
CAWSVQAGKHYGYTF
TGTGCCTGGAGTGTACAGGCAGGGAAGCACTATGGCTACACCTTC
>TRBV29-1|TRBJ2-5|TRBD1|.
CSVAPGQGRETQYF
TGCAGCGTAGCTCCGGGACAGGGAAGGGAGACCCAGTACTTC
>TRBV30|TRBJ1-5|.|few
CAWSLQDNQPQHF
TGTGCCTGGAGTTTACAGGACAATCAGCCCCAGCATTTT
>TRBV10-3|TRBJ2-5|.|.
CAISAREGGSSGTQYF
TGTGCCATCAGCGCCAGAGAGGGCGGTTCTTCTGGGACCCAGTACTTC
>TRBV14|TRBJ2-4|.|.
CASSQGGAAKNIQYF
TGTGCCAGCAGCCAAGGGGGGGCGGCCAAAAACATTCAGTACTTC
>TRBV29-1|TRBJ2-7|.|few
CSVEADSYEQYF
TGCAGCGTTGAGGCGGACTCCTACGAGCAGTACTTC
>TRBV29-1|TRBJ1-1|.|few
CSVKTSTEAFF
TGCAGCGTGAAGACCTCCACTGAAGCTTTCTTT
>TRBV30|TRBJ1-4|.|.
CAWSVPGVGEKLFF
TGTGCCTGGAGTGTACCAGGGGTCGGGGAAAAACTGTTTTTT
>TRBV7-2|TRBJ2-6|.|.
CASSSARETGANVLTF
TGTGCCAGCAGCTCCGCCAGGGAAACCGGGGCCAACGTCCTGACTTTC
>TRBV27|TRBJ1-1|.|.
CASKGNTEAFF
TGTGCCAGCAAGGGGAACACTGAAGCTTTCTTT
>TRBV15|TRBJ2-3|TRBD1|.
CATSRGQGTDTQYF
TGTGCCACCAGCAGGGGACAGGGGACAGATACGCAGTATTTT
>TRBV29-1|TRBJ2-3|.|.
CSVGAVLTDTQYF
TGCAGCGTTGGTGCGGTGCTCACAGATACGCAGTATTTT
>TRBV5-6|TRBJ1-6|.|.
CASSFRDTFHF
TGTGCCAGCAGCTTCCGGGACACCTTCCACTTT
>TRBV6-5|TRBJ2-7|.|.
CASLSGSPYEQYF
TGTGCCAGTTTGTCTGGGAGCCCCTACGAGCAGTACTTC
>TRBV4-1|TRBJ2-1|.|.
CASSQPRLVASYNEQFF
TGCGCCAGCAGCCAACCGAGACTAGTTGCCTCCTACAATGAGCAGTTCTTC
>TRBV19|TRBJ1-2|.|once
CASSRTWRADGYTF
TGTGCCAGTAGTAGGACCTGGAGAGCGGACGGCTACACCTTC
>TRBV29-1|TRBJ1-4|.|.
CSVLDRTTNEKLFF
TGCAGCGTGCTTGACAGGACGACTAATGAAAAACTGTTTTTT
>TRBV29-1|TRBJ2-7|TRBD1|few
CSGGDRGRYEQYF
TGCAGCGGAGGGGACAGGGGCCGCTACGAGCAGTACTTC
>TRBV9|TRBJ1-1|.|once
CASSVVIGRAEAFF
TGTGCCAGCAGCGTCGTTATAGGGAGGGCTGAAGCTTTCTTT
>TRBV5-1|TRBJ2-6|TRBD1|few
CASTVGTESSGANVLTF
TGCGCCAGCACCGTGGGGACAGAGAGCTCTGGGGCCAACGTCCTGACTTTC
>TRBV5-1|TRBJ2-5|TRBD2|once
CASSPLLATKETQYF
TGCGCCAGCAGCCCGCTACTAGCGACTAAAGAGACCCAGTACTTC
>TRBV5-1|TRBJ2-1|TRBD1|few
CASSPDRTNEQFF
TGCGCCAGCAGCCCGGACAGGACCAATGAGCAGTTCTTC
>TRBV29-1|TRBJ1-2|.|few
CSVNTGSNYGYTF
TGCAGCGTTAATACCGGGTCTAACTATGGCTACACCTTC
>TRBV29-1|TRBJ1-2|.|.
CSAEGTLGRGYTF
TGCAGCGCGGAAGGGACTCTCGGACGTGGCTACACCTTC